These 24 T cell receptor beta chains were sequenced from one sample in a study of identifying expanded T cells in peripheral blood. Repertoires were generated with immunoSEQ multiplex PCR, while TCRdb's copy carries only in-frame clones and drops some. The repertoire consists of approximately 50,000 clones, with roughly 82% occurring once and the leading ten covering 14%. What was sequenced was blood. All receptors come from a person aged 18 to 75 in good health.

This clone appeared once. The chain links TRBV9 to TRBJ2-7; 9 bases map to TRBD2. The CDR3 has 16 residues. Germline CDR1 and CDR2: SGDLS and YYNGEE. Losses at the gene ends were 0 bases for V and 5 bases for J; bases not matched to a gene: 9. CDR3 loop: CASSVGAGTSINEQYF. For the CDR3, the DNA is TGTGCCAGCAGCGTAGGGGCCGGGACTAGCATAAACGAGCAGTACTTC.

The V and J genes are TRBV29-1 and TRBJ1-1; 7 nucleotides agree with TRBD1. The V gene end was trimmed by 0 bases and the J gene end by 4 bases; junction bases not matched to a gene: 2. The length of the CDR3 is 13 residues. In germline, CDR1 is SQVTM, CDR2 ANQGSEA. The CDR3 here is CSVEETGATEAFF. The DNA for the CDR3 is TGCAGCGTTGAAGAAACAGGGGCCACTGAAGCTTTCTTT.

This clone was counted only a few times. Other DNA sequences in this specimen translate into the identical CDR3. Written as DNA, the CDR3 is TGTGCCAGCAGCTTGGGCCCGGGCGAGCAGTACGTC. Its translation is CASSLGPGEQYV. This sequence joins TRBV5-6 and TRBJ2-7; no reliable D call. Trimming pared 0 bases from V and 6 bases from J, leaving 7 bases between. The CDR3 has 12 residues. Looked up from germline, CDR1 is SGHDT and CDR2 is YYEEEE.

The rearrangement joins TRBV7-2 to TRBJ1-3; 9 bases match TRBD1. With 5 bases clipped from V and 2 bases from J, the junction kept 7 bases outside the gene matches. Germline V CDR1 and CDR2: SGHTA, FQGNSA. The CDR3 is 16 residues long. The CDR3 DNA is TGTGCCAGCAGCGTAAGACAGGGGGGAACTGGAAACACCATATATTTT. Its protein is CASSVRQGGTGNTIYF.

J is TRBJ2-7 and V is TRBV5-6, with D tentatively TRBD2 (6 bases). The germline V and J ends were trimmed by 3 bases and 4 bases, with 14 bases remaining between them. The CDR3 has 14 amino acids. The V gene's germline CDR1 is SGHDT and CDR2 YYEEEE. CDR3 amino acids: CASSSPLGGYEQYV. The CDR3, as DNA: TGTGCCAGCAGCTCCCCTCTGGGGGGTTACGAGCAGTACGTC.

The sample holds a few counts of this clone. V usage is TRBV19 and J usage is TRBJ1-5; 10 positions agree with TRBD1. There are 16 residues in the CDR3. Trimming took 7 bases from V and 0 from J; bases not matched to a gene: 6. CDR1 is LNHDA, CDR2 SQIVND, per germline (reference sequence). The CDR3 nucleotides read TGTGCCAGTACCCAAGGGACAGGGGTTAGCAATCAGCCCCAGCATTTT. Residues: CASTQGTGVSNQPQHF. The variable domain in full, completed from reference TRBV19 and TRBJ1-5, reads DGGITQSPKYLFRKEGQNVTLSCEQNLNHDAMYWYRQDPGQGLRLIYYSQIVNDFQKGDIAEGYSVSREKKESFPLTVTSAQKNPTAFYLCASTQGTGVSNQPQHFGDGTRLSIL.

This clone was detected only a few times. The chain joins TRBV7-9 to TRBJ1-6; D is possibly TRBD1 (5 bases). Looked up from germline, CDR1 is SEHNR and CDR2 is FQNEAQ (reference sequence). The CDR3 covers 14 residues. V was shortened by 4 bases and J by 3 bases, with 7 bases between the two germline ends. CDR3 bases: TGTGCCAGCAGCTCCGGGGGCTATAATTCACCCCTCCACTTT. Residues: CASSSGGYNSPLHF.

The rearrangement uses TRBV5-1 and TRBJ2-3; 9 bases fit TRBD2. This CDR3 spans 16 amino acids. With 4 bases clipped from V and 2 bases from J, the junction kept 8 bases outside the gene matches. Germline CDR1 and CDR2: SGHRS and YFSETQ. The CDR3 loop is CASSPEAGGLTDTQYF. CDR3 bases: TGCGCCAGCAGCCCCGAAGCGGGGGGCCTCACAGATACGCAGTATTTT.

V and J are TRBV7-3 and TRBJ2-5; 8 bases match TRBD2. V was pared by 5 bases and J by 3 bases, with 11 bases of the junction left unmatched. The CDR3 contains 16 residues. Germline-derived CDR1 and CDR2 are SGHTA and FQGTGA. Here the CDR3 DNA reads TGTGCCAGCAGCCCCGAGGTGGGCGGGGGGAAAGAGACCCAGTACTTC. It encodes CASSPEVGGGKETQYF.

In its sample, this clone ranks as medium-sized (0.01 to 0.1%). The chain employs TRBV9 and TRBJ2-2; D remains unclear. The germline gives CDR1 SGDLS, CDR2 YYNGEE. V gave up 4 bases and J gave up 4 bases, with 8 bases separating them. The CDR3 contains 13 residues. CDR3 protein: CASSPGPTGELFF. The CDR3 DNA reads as TGTGCCAGCAGCCCCGGACCCACCGGGGAGCTGTTTTTT.

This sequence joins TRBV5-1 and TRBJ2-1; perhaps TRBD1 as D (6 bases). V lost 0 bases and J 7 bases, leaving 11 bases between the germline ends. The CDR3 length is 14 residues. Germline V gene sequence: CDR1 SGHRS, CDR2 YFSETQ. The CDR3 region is CASSLGWQGNEQFF. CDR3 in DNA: TGCGCCAGCAGCTTGGGGTGGCAGGGGAATGAGCAGTTCTTC. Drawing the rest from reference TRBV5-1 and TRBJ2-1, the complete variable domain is KAGVTQTPRYLIKTRGQQVTLSCSPISGHRSVSWYQQTPGQGLQFLFEYFSETQRNKGNFPGRFSGRQFSNSRSEMNVSTLELGDSALYLCASSLGWQGNEQFFGPGTRLTVL.

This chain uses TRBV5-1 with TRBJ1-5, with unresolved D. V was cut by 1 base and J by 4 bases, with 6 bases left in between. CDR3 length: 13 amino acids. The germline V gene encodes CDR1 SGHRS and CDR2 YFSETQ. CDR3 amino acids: CASSLRGNQPQHF. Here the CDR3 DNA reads TGCGCCAGCAGCTTGAGAGGGAATCAGCCCCAGCATTTT. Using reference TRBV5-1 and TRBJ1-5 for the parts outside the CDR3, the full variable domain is KAGVTQTPRYLIKTRGQQVTLSCSPISGHRSVSWYQQTPGQGLQFLFEYFSETQRNKGNFPGRFSGRQFSNSRSEMNVSTLELGDSALYLCASSLRGNQPQHFGDGTRLSIL.

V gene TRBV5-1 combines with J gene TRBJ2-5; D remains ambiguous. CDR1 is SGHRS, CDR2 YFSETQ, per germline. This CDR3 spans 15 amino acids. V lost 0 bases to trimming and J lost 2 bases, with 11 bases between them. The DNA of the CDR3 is TGCGCCAGCAGCTTGGAGGTGAAGAGACAAGAGACCCAGTACTTC. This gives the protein CASSLEVKRQETQYF.

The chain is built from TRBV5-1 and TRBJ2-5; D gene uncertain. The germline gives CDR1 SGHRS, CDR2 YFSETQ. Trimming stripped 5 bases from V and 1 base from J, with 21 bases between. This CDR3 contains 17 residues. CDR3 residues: CASSSGPGHPSQETQYF. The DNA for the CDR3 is TGCGCCAGCAGTTCTGGGCCGGGCCATCCATCCCAAGAGACCCAGTACTTC.

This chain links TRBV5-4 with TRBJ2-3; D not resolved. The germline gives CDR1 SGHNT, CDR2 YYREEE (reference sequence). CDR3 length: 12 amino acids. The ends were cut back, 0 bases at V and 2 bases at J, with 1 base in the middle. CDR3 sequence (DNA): TGTGCCAGCAGCTTGGCCACAGATACGCAGTATTTT. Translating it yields CASSLATDTQYF.

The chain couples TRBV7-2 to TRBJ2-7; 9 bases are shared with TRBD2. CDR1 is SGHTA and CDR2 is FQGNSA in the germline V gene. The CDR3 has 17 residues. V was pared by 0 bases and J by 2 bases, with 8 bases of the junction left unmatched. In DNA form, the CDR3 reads TGTGCCAGCAGCTTAGCGCCTCCAGCGGGGGGCCCCTACGAGCAGTACGTC. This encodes CASSLAPPAGGPYEQYV.

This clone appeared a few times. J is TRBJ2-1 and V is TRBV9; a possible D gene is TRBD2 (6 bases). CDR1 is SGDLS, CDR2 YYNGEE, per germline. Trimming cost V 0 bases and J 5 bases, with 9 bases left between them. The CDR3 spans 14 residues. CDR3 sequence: CASSVEVADNEQFF. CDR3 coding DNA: TGTGCCAGCAGCGTAGAGGTAGCGGACAATGAGCAGTTCTTC.

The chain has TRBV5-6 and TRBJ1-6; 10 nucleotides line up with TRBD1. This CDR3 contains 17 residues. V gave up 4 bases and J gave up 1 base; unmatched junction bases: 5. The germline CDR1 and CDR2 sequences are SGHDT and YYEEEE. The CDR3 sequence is CASSIGQGGSYNSPLHF. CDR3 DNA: TGTGCCAGCAGCATTGGACAGGGGGGTTCCTATAATTCACCCCTCCACTTT.

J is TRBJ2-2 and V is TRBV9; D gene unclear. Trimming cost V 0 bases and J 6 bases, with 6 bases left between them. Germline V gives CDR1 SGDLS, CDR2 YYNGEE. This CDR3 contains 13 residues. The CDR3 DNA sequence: TGTGCCAGCAGCGTAGGCCAGGCCGGGGAGCTGTTTTTT. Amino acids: CASSVGQAGELFF. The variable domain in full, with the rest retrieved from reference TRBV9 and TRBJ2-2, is DSGVTQTPKHLITATGQRVTLRCSPRSGDLSVYWYQQSLDQGLQFLIQYYNGEERAKGNILERFSAQQFPDLHSELNLSSLELGDSALYFCASSVGQAGELFFGEGSRLTVL.

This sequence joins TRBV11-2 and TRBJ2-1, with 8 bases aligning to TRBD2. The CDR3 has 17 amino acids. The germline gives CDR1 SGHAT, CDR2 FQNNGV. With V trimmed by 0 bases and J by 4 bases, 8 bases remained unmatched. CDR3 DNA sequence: TGTGCCAGCAGCTTAGATTTATCGACTAGCGTATACAATGAGCAGTTCTTC. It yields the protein CASSLDLSTSVYNEQFF. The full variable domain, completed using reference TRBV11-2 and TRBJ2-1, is EAGVAQSPRYKIIEKRQSVAFWCNPISGHATLYWYQQILGQGPKLLIQFQNNGVVDDSQLPKDRFSAERLKGVDSTLKIQPAKLEDSAVYLCASSLDLSTSVYNEQFFGPGTRLTVL.

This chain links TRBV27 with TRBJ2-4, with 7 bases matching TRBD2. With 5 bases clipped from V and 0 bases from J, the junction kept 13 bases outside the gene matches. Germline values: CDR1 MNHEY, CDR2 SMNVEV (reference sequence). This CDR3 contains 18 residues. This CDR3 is CASSPHTGGSLAKNIQYF. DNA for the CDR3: TGTGCCAGCAGTCCTCATACCGGGGGGTCGCTAGCCAAAAACATTCAGTACTTC.

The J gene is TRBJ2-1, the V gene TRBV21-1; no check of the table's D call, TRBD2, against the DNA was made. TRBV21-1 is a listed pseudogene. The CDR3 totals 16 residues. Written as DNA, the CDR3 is TGTGCCAGCAGCAAAATAGCTGGCTGCTCCTACAATGAGCAGTTCTTC. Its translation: CASSKIAGCSYNEQFF.

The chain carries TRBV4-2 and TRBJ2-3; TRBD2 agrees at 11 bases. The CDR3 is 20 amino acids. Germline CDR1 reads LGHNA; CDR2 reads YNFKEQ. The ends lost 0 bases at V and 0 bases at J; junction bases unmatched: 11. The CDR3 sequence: CASSQERLAGGGASTDTQYF. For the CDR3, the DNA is TGTGCCAGCAGCCAAGAAAGGCTAGCGGGAGGAGGCGCAAGCACAGATACGCAGTATTTT.

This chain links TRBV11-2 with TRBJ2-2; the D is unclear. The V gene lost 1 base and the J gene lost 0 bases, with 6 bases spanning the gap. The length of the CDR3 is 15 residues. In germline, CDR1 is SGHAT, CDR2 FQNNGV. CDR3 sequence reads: CASSLVFTNTGELFF. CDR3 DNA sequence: TGTGCCAGCAGCTTAGTCTTTACGAACACCGGGGAGCTGTTTTTT.